These T cell receptor beta chains were read from a single sample in a study of shared clonotypes between healthy human individuals. Produced via immunoSEQ multiplex PCR; TCRdb's table is partial and in-frame only. This table has some 1 million clones, around four fifths appearing once. The sample comprised memory CD4+ T cells sorted from blood. The receptors here all came from a man aged 18 to 30 in good health. The CDR3 runs from the conserved cysteine through the conserved F or W. A D gene is named only where the DNA matches it firmly. Clone size appears in some rows only: once, few, many, or a class for an expanded clone.

j_call v_call d_call clone_size cdr3_nt cdr3_aa
TRBJ2-5 TRBV7-2 - few TGTGCCAGCAGCCCATATACGGGACAAGAGACCCAGTACTTC CASSPYTGQETQYF
TRBJ2-7 TRBV6-1 TRBD2 once TGTGCCAGCTGTGGACTAGCGGACCCCTACGAGCAGTACTTC CASCGLADPYEQYF
TRBJ2-3 TRBV9 - - TGTGCCAGCAGCGTAGAATCTAGGGATACGCAGTATTTT CASSVESRDTQYF
TRBJ2-7 TRBV19 TRBD2 - TGTGCCAGTAGTACCCAGGGAGGGTACGAGCAGTACTTC CASSTQGGYEQYF
TRBJ1-6 TRBV30 TRBD1 - TGTGCCTGGAGCAGTACGGACAGGGGACGTTTAGATAATTCACCCCTCCACTTT CAWSSTDRGRLDNSPLHF
TRBJ2-7 TRBV5-1 - - TGCGCCAGCAGCCCCTGGGACGGCTCCTACGAGCAGTACTTC CASSPWDGSYEQYF
TRBJ2-5 TRBV7-8 - once TGTGCCAGCAGCTTAACCTCGGGCAGGGAGACCCAGTACTTC CASSLTSGRETQYF
TRBJ1-2 TRBV10-3 TRBD1 few TGTGCCATCAGTGATGCAACCCGGGACAGGGGAAATGGCTACACCTTC CAISDATRDRGNGYTF
TRBJ2-7 TRBV2 - - TGTGCCAGCAGTGAAGGGGTGGGCGAGCAGTACTTC CASSEGVGEQYF
TRBJ2-5 TRBV5-1 TRBD2 - TGCGCCAGCAGCTATGGTGGGGGAGGGGAGACCCAGTACTTC CASSYGGGGETQYF
TRBJ1-3 TRBV18 - - TGTGCCAGCTCACCACCGAACAGGGCGGGAAACACCATATATTTT CASSPPNRAGNTIYF
TRBJ2-7 TRBV7-2 - - TGTGCCAGCAGCTTAGAATCGGGGGACAGCTCCTACGAGCAGTACTTC CASSLESGDSSYEQYF
TRBJ1-5 TRBV30 - - TGTGCCTACAACGATGATCCACAGGGAAGGGGAGGGCAGCCCCAGCATTTT CAYNDDPQGRGGQPQHF
TRBJ1-1 TRBV7-9 TRBD1 - TGTGCCAGCAGCCTGTCAGGGGGCAGGACTGAAGCTTTCTTT CASSLSGGRTEAFF
TRBJ2-2 TRBV18 - - TGTGCCAGCCCCCCAAACACCGGGGAGCTGTTTTTT CASPPNTGELFF
TRBJ2-1 TRBV28 TRBD1 - TGTGCCAGCAGTCCCCCGGGGGGACAGGGCTACAATGAGCAGTTCTTC CASSPPGGQGYNEQFF
TRBJ2-1 TRBV9 TRBD2 - TGTGCCAGCAGCGTACAAGCGGGGGGGTACAATGAGCAGTTCTTC CASSVQAGGYNEQFF
TRBJ1-2 TRBV7-9 - - TGTGCCAGCAGCTTAGGCAGTCTCAGCTATGGCTACACCTTC CASSLGSLSYGYTF
TRBJ2-3 TRBV6-5 - once TGTGCCAGCAAGTCCGGGACCGTCGGGTCAGATACGCAGTATTTT CASKSGTVGSDTQYF
TRBJ2-6 TRBV4-1 TRBD1 - TGCGCCAGCAGCCAAGAGGTGACAGGGGGCTCTGGGGCCAACGTCCTGACTTTC CASSQEVTGGSGANVLTF
TRBJ2-5 TRBV5-1 - - TGCGCCAGCAGCTCAAGTGGAAAAGAGACCCAGTACTTC CASSSSGKETQYF
TRBJ2-6 TRBV7-2 - - TGTGCCAGCAGCTTAGAGACTAGGAGTTCTGGGGCCAACGTCCTGACTTTC CASSLETRSSGANVLTF
TRBJ2-7 TRBV19 TRBD1 - TGTGCCAGTAACCCGGGACAGGGGAAGTACGAGCAGTACTTC CASNPGQGKYEQYF
TRBJ2-3 TRBV28 - - TGTGCCAGCAGTTTGTTAAACAGGGCCACTTTCAGCACAGATACGCAGTATTTT CASSLLNRATFSTDTQYF
TRBJ2-3 TRBV5-1 - once TGCGCCAGCAGCTTTGGTTCAGGAGTCACAGATACGCAGTATTTT CASSFGSGVTDTQYF
TRBJ1-5 TRBV7-2 TRBD1 - TGTGCCAGCAGCTTCCGGACAGGGGGTGGTTATAGCAATCAGCCCCAGCATTTT CASSFRTGGGYSNQPQHF
TRBJ1-2 TRBV5-3 - few TGTGCCAGAAGCTTGGACAGGATTCCTAACTATGGCTACACCTTC CARSLDRIPNYGYTF
TRBJ2-2 TRBV14 - few TGTGCCAGCAGCCAAGTGGGGAACACCGGGGAGCTGTTTTTT CASSQVGNTGELFF
TRBJ2-2 TRBV5-4 TRBD2 once TGTGCCAGCAGCCCGACTAGCGGGGGGCCTTACACCGGGGAGCTGTTTTTT CASSPTSGGPYTGELFF
TRBJ1-1 TRBV5-1 TRBD1 - TGCGCCAGCAGCTTGGCTACTCCGGGACAGGGGGCTCAAGGGATCTTT CASSLATPGQGAQGIF
TRBJ2-1 TRBV18 TRBD2 - TGTGCCAGCTCACCACCGCTAGCGGCCACCTACAATGAGCAGTTCTTC CASSPPLAATYNEQFF
TRBJ1-6 TRBV6-5 TRBD1 - TGTGCCACCTCTGCGGGACAGGGGGCCCAGCGCCACTTT CATSAGQGAQRHF
TRBJ1-2 TRBV2 TRBD1 - TGTGCCAGCAGTCTCGACAGGGTGTATGGCTACACCTTC CASSLDRVYGYTF
TRBJ1-1 TRBV6-4 - - TGTGCCAGCCGCGACCGGGCAGGGTCAATGAACACTGAAGCTTTCTTT CASRDRAGSMNTEAFF
TRBJ2-2 TRBV30 - - TGTGCCTGGGAGGGGACGGTGAACACCGGGGAGCTGTTTTTT CAWEGTVNTGELFF
TRBJ1-4 TRBV5-1 - - TGCGCCAGCAGCTTGATGGGGGCTTCCTTGGGCAATGAAAAACTGTTTTTT CASSLMGASLGNEKLFF
TRBJ2-7 TRBV6-5 - - TGTGCCAGCAGTTACGACCCCCACTCCTACGAGCAGTACTTC CASSYDPHSYEQYF